Each of the 15 T cell receptor beta chains below was sequenced from the same sample in a study of blood T cells in healthy people across ages. Primed by a sample-barcoded 5' primer and a J-beta primer mix, a second PCR proceeded for roughly 6 to 12 cycles. TCRdb itself ran the 5' RACE reads through MiXCR, one entry per CDR3 protein. This sample yields approximately 800,000 distinct CDR3 sequences, of which under 40% are seen a single time; 10% to 15% belongs to the top ten. Material: blood. The source is a man between 18 and 35 years old in good health.

V and J are TRBV12-3 or TRBV12-4 and TRBJ2-3; D unresolved. Trimming removed 7 bases from V and 2 bases from J, with 16 bases in between. The CDR3 totals 15 residues. DNA of the CDR3: TGTGCCAGCATTAGTGGATGGGCCAACACAGATACGCAGTATTTT. Translating gives CASISGWANTDTQYF.

The chain couples TRBV6-2 or TRBV6-3 to TRBJ1-2; D is unclear. This CDR3 comprises 14 residues. Germline CDR1 MNHEY, CDR2 SVGEGT. V was cut by 11 bases and J by 8 bases, with 24 bases left in between. CDR3 nucleotide sequence: TGTGCCTACTCCAGCAGTTACTCGGGCTCAGGCTACACCTTC. Its translation: CAYSSSYSGSGYTF.

The chain links TRBV20-1 to TRBJ2-3; TRBD2 matches 9 bases. Unmatched junction bases numbered 8, after V lost 0 bases and J lost 7 bases. This CDR3 spans 15 amino acids. The germline V gene has CDR1 DFQATT and CDR2 SNEGSKA (reference sequence). The CDR3, as DNA: TGCAGTGCTAGAGATAGTAGCGGGAGTAGAAATACGCAGTATTTT. Amino acid sequence: CSARDSSGSRNTQYF.

Many counts were recorded for this clonotype. The rearrangement links TRBV27 to TRBJ2-7, with a possible D match to TRBD1 (6 bases). CDR1 and CDR2 (germline): MNHEY, SMNVEV (reference sequence). The V end lost 6 bases, the J end lost 1 base, and 13 bases lay between the germline ends. This CDR3 is 14 amino acids long. In DNA form, the CDR3 reads TGTGCCAGCAGCCCTACCGGGACATCCTACGAGCAGTACTTC. Translating gives CASSPTGTSYEQYF.

The chain combines TRBV4-2 with TRBJ2-1; D remains unclear. The germline gives CDR1 LGHNA, CDR2 YNFKEQ. The CDR3 consists of 15 residues. Trimming removed 3 bases at V and 0 bases at J, with 9 bases between. DNA for the CDR3: TGTGCCAGCAGCCAGGGCCGAAGCTCCTACAATGAGCAGTTCTTC. Its protein product is CASSQGRSSYNEQFF.

This clonotype was found many times. The rearrangement joins TRBV6-6 to TRBJ1-5; D gene unclear. This CDR3 region has 12 residues. From germline, CDR1 is MNHNY and CDR2 SVGAGI (reference sequence). Trimming shortened V by 3 bases and J by 6 bases, and 6 bases separated the two germline ends. DNA for the CDR3: TGTGCCAGCAGTTATCTCTCTCAGCCCCAGCATTTT. Its translation is CASSYLSQPQHF.

This chain uses TRBV3-1 with TRBJ1-2; D gene ambiguous. The CDR3 length is 15 residues. The V end was cut by 0 bases, the J end by 2 bases, with 10 bases between. CDR1 and CDR2 from the germline V gene are LGHDT and YNNKEL (reference sequence). The CDR3 DNA follows: TGTGCCAGCAGCCAAGATCAAGGCGACAACTATGGCTACACCTTC. It translates to CASSQDQGDNYGYTF.

This chain joins TRBV6-5 and TRBJ2-1; perhaps D is TRBD1 or TRBD2 (5 bases each). Germline V gene sequence: CDR1 MNHEY, CDR2 SVGAGI. The length of the CDR3 is 17 residues. Trimming shortened V by 0 bases and J by 7 bases, and 19 bases separated the two germline ends. Written as DNA, the CDR3 is TGTGCCAGCAGTTACTCGAGGATAGGGGTACCGGGGAATGAGCAGTTCTTC. It encodes CASSYSRIGVPGNEQFF.

This rearrangement joins TRBV15 to TRBJ2-3; maybe TRBD1 (6 bases). Trimming cost V 4 bases and J 5 bases, with 19 bases left between them. In germline, CDR1 is LNHNV, CDR2 YYDKDF (reference sequence). The CDR3 sequence is 16 residues long. The CDR3 protein is CATSTPSRGNQDTQYF. DNA for the CDR3: TGTGCCACCAGCACCCCCTCGAGGGGGAATCAAGATACGCAGTATTTT.

This clonotype has more than one count but fewer than ten. The chain recombines TRBV5-1 with TRBJ1-1; D is ambiguous. V lost 0 bases and J lost 4, with 13 bases in between. The germline gives CDR1 SGHRS, CDR2 YFSETQ. This CDR3 spans 15 amino acids. Written as DNA, the CDR3 is TGCGCCAGCAGCTTGGGAGTCGCCGCGGGCACTGAAGCTTTCTTT. Protein sequence: CASSLGVAAGTEAFF.

Remarks on this clonotype: This may come from a read error, since a much larger clone is one base off. The rearrangement uses TRBV5-1 and TRBJ1-5, with unresolved D. The CDR3 length is 13 residues. Trimming left V 3 bases short and J 7 bases short, with 11 bases between. The germline CDR1 and CDR2 sequences are SGHRS and YFSETQ. CDR3 region: CASSWEGLQPQHF. DNA of the CDR3: TGCGCCAGCAGCTGGGAAGGGCTGCAGCCCCAGCATTTT. Full variable domain (rest looked up from reference TRBV5-1 and TRBJ1-5): KAGVTQTPRYLIKTRGQQVTLSCSPISGHRSVSWYQQTPGQGLQFLFEYFSETQRNKGNFPGRFSGRQFSNSRSEMNVSTLELGDSALYLCASSWEGLQPQHFGDGTRLSIL.

This clonotype was seen many times. V usage is TRBV29-1 and J usage is TRBJ2-3; D might be TRBD1 (6 bases). Between the trimmed V and J ends, which lost 7 bases and 4 bases, there was a span of 15 bases. Per germline, CDR1 SQVTM and CDR2 ANQGSEA. The CDR3 contains 13 residues. The CDR3 DNA follows: TGCAGCGCCCCAACAGGGTTTGCAGATACGCAGTATTTT. It encodes CSAPTGFADTQYF.

This clonotype showed up many times. The chain has TRBV20-1 and TRBJ2-5; a possible D gene is TRBD1 (6 bases). V lost 5 bases to trimming and J lost 5 bases, with 9 bases between them. CDR1 is DFQATT and CDR2 is SNEGSKA in the germline V gene (reference sequence). The CDR3 is 11 residues long. The CDR3 DNA follows: TGCAGTGCTCTCAGGGGTGAGACCCAGTACTTC. It codes for CSALRGETQYF.

In its sample, this clonotype was seen many times. The chain is built from TRBV20-1 and TRBJ2-5, with 10 bases that match TRBD2. There are 16 residues in the CDR3. J was trimmed by 5 bases and V by 3 bases; bases with no gene match: 12. From germline, CDR1 is DFQATT and CDR2 SNEGSKA (reference sequence). CDR3 amino acids: CSARASGTSVLETQYF. Here the CDR3 DNA reads TGCAGTGCTAGGGCCTCAGGGACTAGCGTTCTGGAGACCCAGTACTTC.

This chain links TRBV30 with TRBJ2-3; D unclear. Trimming took off 5 bases at V and 14 bases at J, with 8 bases between the two ends. CDR3 length: 8 amino acids. CDR1 and CDR2 (germline): GTSNPN, SVGIG (reference sequence). CDR3 sequence reads: CAWETRYF. As DNA, the CDR3 is TGTGCCTGGGAAACTCGGTATTTT.